This T cell receptor beta chain was sequenced in a study of identical twins. A single record per CDR3 protein comes from TCRdb applying MiXCR to the 5' RACE reads. The data show over 550,000 distinct CDR3 sequences, just over 7% seen once. This clonotype was seen a handful of times. This CDR3 region has 16 residues. V dropped 6 bases and J dropped 1 base, with 15 bases sitting between them. CDR1 is MNHNS and CDR2 is SASEGT in the germline V gene. These data also formed part of another study, on yellow fever vaccine responses in identical twins. That source reports: Vaccine-induced T cell responses in twins were reportedly observed to appear partly convergent, partly personalized.

This sequence originates from a woman between 18 and 30 years old in good health. V gene TRBV6-1 combines with J gene TRBJ2-2; tentative D call: TRBD1 (5 bases). Sequenced: PBMCs. The CDR3 sequence: CASRGLGRVNTGELFF. CDR3 in DNA: TGTGCCAGCAGGGGTCTGGGCAGGGTGAACACCGGGGAGCTGTTTTTT.